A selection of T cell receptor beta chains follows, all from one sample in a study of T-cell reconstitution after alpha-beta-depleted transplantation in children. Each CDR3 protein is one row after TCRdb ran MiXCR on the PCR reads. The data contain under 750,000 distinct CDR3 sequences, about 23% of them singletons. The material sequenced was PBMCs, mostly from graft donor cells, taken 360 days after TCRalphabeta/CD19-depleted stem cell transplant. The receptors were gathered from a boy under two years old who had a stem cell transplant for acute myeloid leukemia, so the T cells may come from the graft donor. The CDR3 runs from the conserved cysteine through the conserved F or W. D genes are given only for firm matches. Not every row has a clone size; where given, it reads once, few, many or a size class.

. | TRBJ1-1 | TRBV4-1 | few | TGCGCCAGCAGCCAAGAGGGACAAGGGATAGGGAACACTGAAGCTTTCTTT | CASSQEGQGIGNTEAFF
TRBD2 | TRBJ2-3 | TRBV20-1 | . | TGCAGTCCCGGGACTAGTAAAGATACGCAGTATTTT | CSPGTSKDTQYF
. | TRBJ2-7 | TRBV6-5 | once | TGTGCCAGCAGTTACTCGAATCCACAGGGCAACTCCTACGAGCAGTACTTC | CASSYSNPQGNSYEQYF
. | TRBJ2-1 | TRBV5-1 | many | TGCGCCAGCAGCTTGAACAGACAGTTAAACAATGAGCAGTTCTTC | CASSLNRQLNNEQFF
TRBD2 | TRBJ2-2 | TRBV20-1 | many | TGCAGTGCGGCTAGCGGGGGGGCCTACACCGGGGAGCTGTTTTTT | CSAASGGAYTGELFF
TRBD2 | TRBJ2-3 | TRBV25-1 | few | TGTGCCAGCAGTGTCCTTTGGGCTAGCGGGACCACCGACCCCCCCACGTACACAGATACGCAGTATTTT | CASSVLWASGTTDPPTYTDTQYF
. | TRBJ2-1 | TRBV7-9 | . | TGTGCCAGCAGCCCTCATTGGGGGGACTACAATGAGCAGTTCTTC | CASSPHWGDYNEQFF
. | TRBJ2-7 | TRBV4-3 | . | TGCGCCAGCAGCCAAGACAGGGGGGCACTCTCCTACGAGCAGTACTTC | CASSQDRGALSYEQYF
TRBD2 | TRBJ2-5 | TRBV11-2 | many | TGTGCCAGCAGCTTGGCGGGGGGGCGAGTTATGGAGACCCAGTACTTC | CASSLAGGRVMETQYF
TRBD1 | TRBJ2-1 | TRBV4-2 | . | TGTGCCAGCACCACGAGGGACAGCCGTAAGTACAACGATGTACAAGGGGAGCAGTTCTTC | CASTTRDSRKYNDVQGEQFF
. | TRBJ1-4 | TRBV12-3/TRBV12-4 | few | TGTGCCAGCAGTTTACTTTCTGAAAAACTGTTTTTT | CASSLLSEKLFF
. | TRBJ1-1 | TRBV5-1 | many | TGCGCCAGCAGCTTGGATGGGGCCTACACTGAAGCTTTCTTT | CASSLDGAYTEAFF
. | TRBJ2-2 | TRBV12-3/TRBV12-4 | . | TGTGCCAGCAGTTTAGGGATTGGGGGCAGGTATACCGGGGAGCTGTTTTTT | CASSLGIGGRYTGELFF
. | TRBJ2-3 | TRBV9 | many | TGTGCCAGCAGCTCCTGGTCCAGCACAGATACGCAGTATTTT | CASSSWSSTDTQYF
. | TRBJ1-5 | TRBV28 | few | TGTGCCAGCAGTTTCTTTGCACATAGCAATCAGCCCCAGCATTTT | CASSFFAHSNQPQHF
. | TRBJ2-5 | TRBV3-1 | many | TGTGCCAGCAGCCAAGGTGGTTTGAATACCCAGTACTTC | CASSQGGLNTQYF
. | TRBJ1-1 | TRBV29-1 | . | TGCAGCGTTGAAGGGGTAGAGTACACTGAAGCTTTCTTT | CSVEGVEYTEAFF
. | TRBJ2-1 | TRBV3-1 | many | TGTGCCAGCAGCCATGAAAGTATGGGGTTCCTCTTCTTC | CASSHESMGFLFF
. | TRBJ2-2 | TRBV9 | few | TGTGCCAGCAGCGTAGTCCCGTACACCGGGGAGCTGTTTTTT | CASSVVPYTGELFF
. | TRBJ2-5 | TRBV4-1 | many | TGCGCCAGCAGCCAGCAGCTGGGTCAAGAGACCCAGTACTTC | CASSQQLGQETQYF
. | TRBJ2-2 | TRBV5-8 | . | TGTGCCAGCAGCCACCGTTGGGGCTCAGACACCGGGGAGCTGTTTTTT | CASSHRWGSDTGELFF
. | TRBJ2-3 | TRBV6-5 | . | TGTGCCAGCAGTTACTCGTTGGGAGGACGGGTTAGCACAGATACGCAGTATTTT | CASSYSLGGRVSTDTQYF
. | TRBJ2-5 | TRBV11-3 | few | TGTGCCAGCAGCTTTGGGACGGGAGCAGAGACCCAGTACTTC | CASSFGTGAETQYF
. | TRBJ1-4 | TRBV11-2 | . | TGTGCCAGCAGCTCCCGACTGGAAAATGAAAAACTGTTTTTT | CASSSRLENEKLFF
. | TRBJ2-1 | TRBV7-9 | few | TGTGCCAGCAGCTTATCGACCAGTCATGAGCAGTTCTTC | CASSLSTSHEQFF
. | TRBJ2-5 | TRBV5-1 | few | TGCGCCAGCAGCTTGGACCGGACAGAAGAGACCCAGTACTTC | CASSLDRTEETQYF
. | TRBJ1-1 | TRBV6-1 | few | TGTGCCAGCACCGCCTCAACTTGGGTGAACACTGAAGCTTTCTTT | CASTASTWVNTEAFF
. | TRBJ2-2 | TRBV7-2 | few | TGTGCCAGCAGCTTAGGTGGCGGGGGCCCCGGGGAGCTGTTTTTT | CASSLGGGGPGELFF
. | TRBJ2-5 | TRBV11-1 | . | TGTGCCAGCAGCTGGGAGTTATCAGAGACCCAGTACTTC | CASSWELSETQYF
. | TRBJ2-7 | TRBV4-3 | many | TGCGCCAGCAGCCAAGATACGGAAGGGTTCAAAGACGAGCAGTACTTC | CASSQDTEGFKDEQYF
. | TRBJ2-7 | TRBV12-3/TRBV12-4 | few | TGTGCCAACAGTTTAGGCGGCGGATCCTACGAGCAGTACTTC | CANSLGGGSYEQYF
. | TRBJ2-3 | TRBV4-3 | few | TGCGCCAGCAGCCAAGTGGCGACTCTAATGGGAGATACGCAGTATTTT | CASSQVATLMGDTQYF
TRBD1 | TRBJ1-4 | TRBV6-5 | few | TGTGCCAGCAGTTACGCTCCGGACAGGGGAGTAGAACTGTTTTTT | CASSYAPDRGVELFF
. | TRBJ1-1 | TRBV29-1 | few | TGCAGCGTGGAGGCCCTCGGGGGGTTGAACACTGAAGCTTTCTTT | CSVEALGGLNTEAFF
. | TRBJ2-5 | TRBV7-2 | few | TGTGCCAGCAGCTTACTTTTCGGGGAAGAGACCCAGTACTTC | CASSLLFGEETQYF
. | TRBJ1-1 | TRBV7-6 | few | TGTGCCAGCAGCTTAGGGGGGGTGAGGGCGGGCCACACTGAAGCTTTCTTT | CASSLGGVRAGHTEAFF
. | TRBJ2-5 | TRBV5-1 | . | TGCGCCAGCAGCGCAAGGACAGACCAAGAGACCCAGTACTTC | CASSARTDQETQYF
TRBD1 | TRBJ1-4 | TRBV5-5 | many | TGTGCCAGCAGCTGGGACAGGCGTAATGAAAAACTGTTTTTT | CASSWDRRNEKLFF
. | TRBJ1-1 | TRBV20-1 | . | TGCAGTGCTAGATGGGTGGGGGCTACGAACACTGAAGCTTTCTTT | CSARWVGATNTEAFF
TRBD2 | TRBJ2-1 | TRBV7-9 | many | TGTGCCAGCAGCATGGGGACTATCGATGAGCAGTTCTTC | CASSMGTIDEQFF
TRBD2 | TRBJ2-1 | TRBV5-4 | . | TGTGCCAGCAGCTTATTCCTTGGGGGGGACTCCTACAATGAGCAGTTCTTC | CASSLFLGGDSYNEQFF
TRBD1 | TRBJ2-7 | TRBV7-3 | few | TGTGCCAGCAGCTCGGGACAGGGAGGCGAGCAGTACTTC | CASSSGQGGEQYF
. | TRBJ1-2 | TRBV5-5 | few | TGTGCCAGCAGCTTGACAAGCTATGGCTACACCTTC | CASSLTSYGYTF
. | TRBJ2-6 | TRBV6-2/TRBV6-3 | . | TGTGCCAGCAGTTACCAGGGCTTTTCGTCTGGGGCCAACGTCCTGACTTTC | CASSYQGFSSGANVLTF
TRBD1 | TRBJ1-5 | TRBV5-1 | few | TGCGCCAGCAGACGGACAGGGGATAGCAATCAGCCCCAGCATTTT | CASRRTGDSNQPQHF
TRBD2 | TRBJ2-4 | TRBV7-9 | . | TGTGCCAGCACCCTACTAGCGGCGGAAAACATTCAGTACTTC | CASTLLAAENIQYF
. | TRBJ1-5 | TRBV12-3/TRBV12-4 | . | TGTGCCAGCAGTTTAGACCCTCAGCCCCAGCATTTT | CASSLDPQPQHF
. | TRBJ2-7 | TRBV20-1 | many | TGCAGTGCTAGCGGGAACAAATACGAGCAGTACTTC | CSASGNKYEQYF
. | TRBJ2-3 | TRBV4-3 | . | TGCGCCAGCAGCCAAGATCCAAGGGATTTGGTGTCAGATACGCAGTATTTT | CASSQDPRDLVSDTQYF
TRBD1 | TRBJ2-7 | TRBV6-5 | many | TGTGCCAGCAGACTCGGGGACAGGGTTCTCGAGCAGTACTTC | CASRLGDRVLEQYF
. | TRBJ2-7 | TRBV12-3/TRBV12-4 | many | TGTGCCAGCAGTTTAGCGAGCAGGGGAACCGAGCAGTACTTC | CASSLASRGTEQYF
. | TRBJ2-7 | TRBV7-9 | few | TGTGCCAGCAGCCGATATAGCTCCTACGAGCAGTACTTC | CASSRYSSYEQYF
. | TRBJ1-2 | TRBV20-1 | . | TGCAGTGCTTGGGGGCGTAGCGGCTACACCTTC | CSAWGRSGYTF